This TCR beta chain derives from a study of cytomegalovirus exposure and HLA in healthy donors. Overall study: Samples from HLA-typed donors yielded approximately 80 million unique TCRs in an early data release. Study-wide results and limits: The Asian-associated ancestry cluster reportedly had fewer N-insertions than the approximately 690-donor mean in a later analysis.

Amplification used 60 Vbeta primers and 13 Jbeta primers. TCRdb's copy holds only in-frame clones and misses some; the assay was immunoSEQ multiplex PCR. The sample shows tens of thousands of clones, roughly 66% of them seen only once. As regards this clone: Its antigen remains unknown.

The specimen sequenced was PBMCs. The TCR comes from a man aged 25-45 years in good health and CMV-seronegative.

DNA for the CDR3: TGTGCCTGGAGTGTGGGGACAGGGATGGGCACAGATACGCAGTATTTT. This sequence encodes CAWSVGTGMGTDTQYF. The V call is TRBV30, the J call TRBJ2-3; 9 bases align to TRBD1. J was trimmed by 1 base and V by 0 bases; bases with no gene match: 5. Germline CDR1 is GTSNPN and CDR2 is SVGIG (reference sequence). The CDR3 totals 16 residues. The whole variable domain, remainder taken from reference TRBV30 and TRBJ2-3, is SQTIHQWPATLVQPVGSPLSLECTVEGTSNPNLYWYRQAAGRGLQLLFYSVGIGQISSEVPQNLSASRPQDRQFILSSKKLLLSDSGFYLCAWSVGTGMGTDTQYFGPGTRLTVL.